This entry lists 10 T cell receptor beta chains sequenced from one sample in a study of CD8+ T cells in alopecia areata. Extracted RNA was reverse transcribed, and the resulting cDNA served as sequencing template. Sequencing used immunoSEQ multiplex PCR; TCRdb keeps in-frame clones, though not all of them. The profile shows about 180,000 clones, more than 60% of them singletons. Sequences were derived from CD4+ T cells sorted from blood, sampled at week 0. Every receptor here comes from a human donor with alopecia areata.

The chain uses TRBV7-9 and TRBJ2-3; no clear D. Germline V gives CDR1 SEHNR, CDR2 FQNEAQ (reference sequence). Trimming removed 0 bases from V and 5 bases from J, with 3 bases in between. This CDR3 comprises 12 residues. CDR3: CASSLAIDTQYF. CDR3 bases: TGTGCCAGCAGCTTAGCAATAGATACGCAGTATTTT.

The rearrangement joins TRBV5-1 to TRBJ1-1; 8 bases are shared with TRBD1. CDR1 and CDR2 from the germline V gene are SGHRS and YFSETQ. The CDR3 is 14 amino acids. V dropped 4 bases and J dropped 1; count of bases not matched to a gene: 3. CDR3 nucleotide sequence: TGCGCCAGCAGCCGGGGGACAGGGAACACTGAAGCTTTCTTT. It yields the protein CASSRGTGNTEAFF. Complete variable domain (other parts from reference TRBV5-1 and TRBJ1-1): KAGVTQTPRYLIKTRGQQVTLSCSPISGHRSVSWYQQTPGQGLQFLFEYFSETQRNKGNFPGRFSGRQFSNSRSEMNVSTLELGDSALYLCASSRGTGNTEAFFGQGTRLTVV.

The gene calls are TRBV29-1 and TRBJ2-5; D gene ambiguous. The V gene's germline CDR1 is SQVTM and CDR2 ANQGSEA. The V gene lost 4 bases and the J gene lost 5 bases, with 5 bases spanning the gap. The length of the CDR3 is 10 residues. The CDR3 region has the DNA TGCAGCGTTGCGGTGGAGACCCAGTACTTC. Translating it yields CSVAVETQYF.

This chain links TRBV29-1 with TRBJ2-3; 11 bases map to TRBD2. The J segment lost 2 bases and the V segment lost 6 bases, leaving 4 bases of the junction unmatched. The germline V gene has CDR1 SQVTM and CDR2 ANQGSEA. CDR3 size: 14 residues. In nucleotides, the CDR3 is TGCAGCGTCCGGACTAGCGGGTTCACAGATACGCAGTATTTT. It yields the protein CSVRTSGFTDTQYF.

This clone was seen only once. The chain carries TRBV25-1 and TRBJ2-2; maybe TRBD2 (5 bases). This CDR3 region has 16 residues. From germline, CDR1 is MGHDK and CDR2 SYGVNS. The V end was cut by 7 bases, the J end by 2 bases, with 17 bases between. This CDR3 reads CASTPPSEGNTGELFF. The CDR3 region has the DNA TGTGCCAGCACCCCCCCCTCCGAGGGTAACACCGGGGAGCTGTTTTTT.

V is TRBV30 and J is TRBJ2-7, with D possibly being TRBD1 (5 bases). Looked up from germline, CDR1 is GTSNPN and CDR2 is SVGIG (reference sequence). This CDR3 comprises 13 residues. V was cut by 4 bases and J by 0 bases, with 10 bases left in between. The CDR3 bases are TGTGCCTGGATGTCACAGGTCTCCTACGAGCAGTACTTC. Amino acids: CAWMSQVSYEQYF.

The chain joins TRBV7-2 to TRBJ2-7, with 8 bases aligning to TRBD2. The length of the CDR3 is 15 residues. Germline lookup yields CDR1 SGHTA and CDR2 FQGNSA. Trimming at V came to 5 bases and at J to 12 bases, leaving 18 bases not matched to a gene. The CDR3 spells CASSPPPRSGGKVYF. In DNA, the CDR3 is TGTGCCAGCAGCCCCCCACCTAGAAGCGGGGGAAAGGTGTACTTC.

V usage is TRBV7-6 and J usage is TRBJ1-2; TRBD1 matches 7 bases. Germline trimming cut 1 base from V and 4 bases from J; bases unmatched to any gene: 3. The CDR3 spans 14 residues. Per the germline V gene, CDR1 is SGHVS and CDR2 is FNYEAQ. This CDR3 is CASSLGQGGYGYTF. CDR3 bases: TGTGCCAGCAGCTTAGGACAGGGAGGCTATGGCTACACCTTC.

This clone has a single count. The chain has TRBV23-1 and TRBJ2-7; D not certain. TRBV23-1 is reported as an ORF; its role is uncertain. The CDR3 sequence is 14 residues long. Trimming removed 0 bases at V and 4 bases at J, with 10 bases between. The CDR3 bases are TGCGCCAGCAGTCAATCAAGCAGAAATTACGAGCAGTACTTC. Translation gives CASSQSSRNYEQYF.

The chain employs TRBV30 and TRBJ1-6; 8 nucleotides line up with TRBD1. The CDR3 contains 16 residues. The V segment lost 0 bases and the J segment 7 bases; nucleotides outside the gene matches: 8. CDR1 is GTSNPN, CDR2 SVGIG, per germline (reference sequence). CDR3 protein: CAWSVLGQAKNSPLHF. In DNA, the CDR3 is TGTGCCTGGAGTGTACTGGGACAGGCGAAGAATTCACCCCTCCACTTT.